The T cell receptor (beta chain) under discussion was sequenced for a study of cytomegalovirus exposure and HLA in healthy donors. Study-level findings and limits: A subsequent analysis found that TCR clusters from the first cohort also tended to co-occur in the 90 to 150 validation repertoires, with about 94% of cluster scores above 0. Cytomegalovirus status was reportedly diagnosed by the classifier with high specificity and sensitivity. Associated with cytomegalovirus, according to the listing, were fewer than 200 TCR beta chains.

With regard to this clone: Its target is unknown. The DNA is omitted, as the CDR3 cannot be located on it reliably, and the CDR3 follows TCRdb's listing.

These donors were members of the approximately 120-subject validation cohort, a group separate from the approximately 680-subject first cohort. Produced via immunoSEQ multiplex PCR; TCRdb's table is partial and in-frame only. The sample carries approximately 200,000 clones, around 90% recorded once. Including both end residues, the CDR3 is 17 amino acids long. The germline V gene has CDR1 SGHDT and CDR2 YYEEEE. Specimen: PBMCs. The clonotype was recovered from a woman aged 18 to 35 in good health and CMV-seronegative. This rearrangement joins TRBV5-6 to TRBJ1-3. CDR3: CASSFGSGGSSGNTIYF.